Listed below are T cell receptor beta chains from one sample, sequenced in a study of CD8+ T cells in alopecia areata. TCRdb's copy holds only in-frame clones and misses some; the assay was immunoSEQ multiplex PCR. This sample has over 120,000 clones, with approximately 50% found just once. The sequencing used CD4+ T cells sorted from blood, collected at week 0. The receptor set was obtained from a human donor with alopecia areata. CDR3s include the opening cysteine and the closing phenylalanine or tryptophan. Fields, in order: V gene, D gene, J gene, clone size, CDR3 DNA, CDR3 protein. The D gene is left open where the match is weak. Rows give clone size only sometimes, using once, few, many, or a class for an expanded clone.

v_call: TRBV7-3; d_call: .; j_call: TRBJ2-5; clone_size: .; cdr3_nt: TGTGCCAGCAGCTTTCGGAGGGCCCAAGAGACCCAGTACTTC; cdr3_aa: CASSFRRAQETQYF
v_call: TRBV29-1; d_call: .; j_call: TRBJ1-1; clone_size: few; cdr3_nt: TGCAGCGTTGAGGTCTCGCTACAGGGAAAGACTGAAGCTTTCTTT; cdr3_aa: CSVEVSLQGKTEAFF
v_call: TRBV4-1; d_call: .; j_call: TRBJ2-1; clone_size: .; cdr3_nt: TGCGCCAGCAGCTCCCTAGCGCGTGCGGGGCAGTTCTTC; cdr3_aa: CASSSLARAGQFF
v_call: TRBV7-2; d_call: .; j_call: TRBJ1-1; clone_size: .; cdr3_nt: TGTGCCAGCAGACCACAGGACACGAACACTGAAGCTTTCTTT; cdr3_aa: CASRPQDTNTEAFF
v_call: TRBV18; d_call: .; j_call: TRBJ1-5; clone_size: .; cdr3_nt: TGTGCCAGCTCACCGCGGGCGGGGCGGACTCCAGAGCCCCAGCATTTT; cdr3_aa: CASSPRAGRTPEPQHF
v_call: TRBV6-1; d_call: .; j_call: TRBJ2-1; clone_size: .; cdr3_nt: TGTGCCAGCTTCAGTTCGGGGGCAGGGTACAATGAGCAGTTCTTC; cdr3_aa: CASFSSGAGYNEQFF
v_call: TRBV5-6; d_call: TRBD2; j_call: TRBJ2-2; clone_size: .; cdr3_nt: TGTGCCAGCAGCTTGATGGTTAGCGGGAGAACGAACACCGGGGAGCTGTTTTTT; cdr3_aa: CASSLMVSGRTNTGELFF
v_call: TRBV5-1; d_call: TRBD2; j_call: TRBJ2-7; clone_size: .; cdr3_nt: TGCGCCAGCAGCCCCGGGACTACCCAGCCCTACGAGCAGTACTTC; cdr3_aa: CASSPGTTQPYEQYF
v_call: TRBV19; d_call: .; j_call: TRBJ2-7; clone_size: .; cdr3_nt: TGTGCCAGTCGGGGATCCTACGAGCAGTACTTC; cdr3_aa: CASRGSYEQYF
v_call: TRBV9; d_call: TRBD2; j_call: TRBJ2-1; clone_size: few; cdr3_nt: TGTGCCAGCTCTAGCGGGAGAGGGGTAACCTACAATGAGCAGTTCTTC; cdr3_aa: CASSSGRGVTYNEQFF
v_call: TRBV7-2; d_call: TRBD1; j_call: TRBJ2-7; clone_size: once; cdr3_nt: TGTGCCAGCAGCTTAGGTGGGGACAGGACCTACGAGCAGTACTTC; cdr3_aa: CASSLGGDRTYEQYF
v_call: TRBV25-1; d_call: TRBD2; j_call: TRBJ2-7; clone_size: once; cdr3_nt: TGTGCCAGCAGTGACCCTAGACTAGCGGGAGCCTACGAGCAGTACTTC; cdr3_aa: CASSDPRLAGAYEQYF
v_call: TRBV4-2; d_call: TRBD1; j_call: TRBJ2-7; clone_size: .; cdr3_nt: TGTGCCAGCAGCCAAGATGGCAGGGGGAATTACGAGCAGTACTTC; cdr3_aa: CASSQDGRGNYEQYF
v_call: TRBV9; d_call: .; j_call: TRBJ1-2; clone_size: .; cdr3_nt: TGTGCCAGCAGCTATAGACAGCGGCGTCGAAGTGACACCTTC; cdr3_aa: CASSYRQRRRSDTF
v_call: TRBV18; d_call: .; j_call: TRBJ2-5; clone_size: .; cdr3_nt: TGTGCCAGCTCACCTCGACAGGACGAGACCCAGTACTTC; cdr3_aa: CASSPRQDETQYF